These T cell receptor beta chains were read from a single sample in a study of CDR3 diversity in severe acne. Each CDR3 protein gets one entry after TCRdb re-called the PCR reads with MiXCR. The data show roughly 81,000 distinct CDR3 sequences, with around 50% seen just once and about 9.5% held by the top ten. Source material: blood. The receptor source for this set is a male donor in good health, serving as a control. The CDR3 runs from the conserved cysteine through the conserved F or W. A D gene is named only where the DNA matches it firmly. Clone size is not always given. Where it is, it says once, few, many or a class for expanded clones.

abundance: medium-sized; v_gene: TRBV6-6; len: 12; d_gene: NA; j_gene: TRBJ2-3; CDR3nt: TGTGCCAGCAGTTACGAAGGAGATACGCAGTATTTT; CDR3aa: CASSYEGDTQYF
abundance: few; v_gene: TRBV7-2; len: 14; d_gene: NA; j_gene: TRBJ1-2; CDR3nt: TGTGCCAGCAGCTTAGCGGGAGGAATCAATGGCTACACCTTC; CDR3aa: CASSLAGGINGYTF
abundance: medium-sized; v_gene: TRBV6-1; len: 11; d_gene: NA; j_gene: TRBJ1-6; CDR3nt: TGTGCCAGGAGAAGGAATTCACCCCTCCACTTT; CDR3aa: CARRRNSPLHF
abundance: NA; v_gene: TRBV10-3; len: 17; d_gene: TRBD2; j_gene: TRBJ2-1; CDR3nt: TGTGCCATCAGCAAGTCCGGGACTAGCTTAAGTGTCAATGAGCAGTTCTTC; CDR3aa: CAISKSGTSLSVNEQFF
abundance: NA; v_gene: TRBV7-6; len: 13; d_gene: NA; j_gene: TRBJ1-3; CDR3nt: TGTGCCAGCAGCTTAGACACAGGAAACACCATATATTTT; CDR3aa: CASSLDTGNTIYF
abundance: many; v_gene: TRBV11-2; len: 15; d_gene: NA; j_gene: TRBJ1-2; CDR3nt: TGTGCCAGCAGTTTGGGGCGGATTCTGGACTATGGCTACACCTTC; CDR3aa: CASSLGRILDYGYTF
abundance: NA; v_gene: TRBV10-3; len: 11; d_gene: TRBD1; j_gene: TRBJ1-2; CDR3nt: TGTGCCAGCGGGACAGCAAATGGCTACACCTTC; CDR3aa: CASGTANGYTF
abundance: many; v_gene: TRBV7-9; len: 14; d_gene: NA; j_gene: TRBJ1-4; CDR3nt: TGTGCCACCCACTGGGAAGGGCGGGATGAAAAACTGTTTTTT; CDR3aa: CATHWEGRDEKLFF
abundance: NA; v_gene: TRBV19; len: 15; d_gene: NA; j_gene: TRBJ1-6; CDR3nt: TGTGCCAGTAGTATAGTAACGGGTGGGGATTCACCCCTCCACTTT; CDR3aa: CASSIVTGGDSPLHF
abundance: many; v_gene: TRBV11-3; len: 14; d_gene: NA; j_gene: TRBJ1-6; CDR3nt: TGTGCCAGCAGCTCGGGACTGAATAATTCACCCCTCCACTTT; CDR3aa: CASSSGLNNSPLHF
abundance: many; v_gene: TRBV29-1; len: 12; d_gene: TRBD1; j_gene: TRBJ1-1; CDR3nt: TGCAGCGCCGGACAGGCGGACACTGAAGCTTTCTTT; CDR3aa: CSAGQADTEAFF
abundance: NA; v_gene: TRBV2; len: 15; d_gene: NA; j_gene: TRBJ1-4; CDR3nt: TGTGCCAACCAGGGTCTCAGAGCAACTAATGAAAAACTGTTTTTT; CDR3aa: CANQGLRATNEKLFF
abundance: few; v_gene: TRBV27; len: 14; d_gene: NA; j_gene: TRBJ2-1; CDR3nt: TGTGCCAGCAGTTATCCCGGGACCTACAATGAGCAGTTCTTC; CDR3aa: CASSYPGTYNEQFF
abundance: NA; v_gene: TRBV12-3/TRBV12-4; len: 11; d_gene: NA; j_gene: TRBJ2-3; CDR3nt: TGTGCCAGCAGTTTAGTTGATACGCAGTATTTT; CDR3aa: CASSLVDTQYF
abundance: NA; v_gene: TRBV7-3; len: 15; d_gene: TRBD1; j_gene: TRBJ1-1; CDR3nt: TGTGCCAGCAGCACTTCAGGGGGGCCGAACACTGAAGCTTTCTTT; CDR3aa: CASSTSGGPNTEAFF
abundance: NA; v_gene: TRBV7-9; len: 17; d_gene: NA; j_gene: TRBJ2-3; CDR3nt: TGTGCCAGCAGCTTATTCGGTAGGGGACCAAGCACAGATACGCAGTATTTT; CDR3aa: CASSLFGRGPSTDTQYF
abundance: NA; v_gene: TRBV11-3; len: 18; d_gene: TRBD2; j_gene: TRBJ2-7; CDR3nt: TGTGCCAGCAGCTCCCGGACCTTAGCGGGGCTAAGCTCCTACGAGCAGTACTTC; CDR3aa: CASSSRTLAGLSSYEQYF
abundance: few; v_gene: TRBV4-1; len: 15; d_gene: TRBD1; j_gene: TRBJ2-7; CDR3nt: TGCGCCAGCAGCCAAGAAGGACAGGGCTCCTACGAGCAGTACTTC; CDR3aa: CASSQEGQGSYEQYF
abundance: once; v_gene: TRBV11-3; len: 15; d_gene: NA; j_gene: TRBJ2-5; CDR3nt: TGTACCAGCAGCTTAGAGGGCAGGGCTGGGGAGACTCAGTACTTC; CDR3aa: CTSSLEGRAGETQYF
abundance: NA; v_gene: TRBV12-3/TRBV12-4; len: 15; d_gene: NA; j_gene: TRBJ2-7; CDR3nt: TGTGCCAGCAGTTCCCACGGAGCGGAAGGCTACGAGCAGTACTTC; CDR3aa: CASSSHGAEGYEQYF
abundance: once; v_gene: TRBV19; len: 16; d_gene: TRBD1; j_gene: TRBJ2-7; CDR3nt: TGTGCCAGTAGTATAGCGGCGACAGGGGTGCGCTACGAGCAGTACTTC; CDR3aa: CASSIAATGVRYEQYF
abundance: NA; v_gene: TRBV5-1; len: 16; d_gene: TRBD1; j_gene: TRBJ1-1; CDR3nt: TGCGCCAGCAGCTGGGGTGGGACAGGGCGGATGTCTGAAGCTTTCTTT; CDR3aa: CASSWGGTGRMSEAFF
abundance: NA; v_gene: TRBV7-9; len: 14; d_gene: TRBD1; j_gene: TRBJ2-7; CDR3nt: TGTGCCAGCAGCTTAGCCGACAGGGGGCCCGAGCAGTACTTC; CDR3aa: CASSLADRGPEQYF